Presented here are 8 T cell receptor beta chains from one specimen sequenced in a study of T cell responses to AZD1222 COVID-19 vaccine. Profiling relied on immunoSEQ multiplex PCR, and the TCRdb table lists in-frame clones only, not all of them. The sample lists approximately 68,000 clones; about 91% were seen once. Sequenced material: peripheral blood, taken on day 0 of AZD1222 vaccination. The receptors derive from an adult in good health.

The V gene is TRBV10-3, the J gene TRBJ1-1; D remains ambiguous. The V end lost 7 bases, the J end lost 2 bases, and 14 bases lay between the germline ends. Germline V gene sequence: CDR1 ENHRY, CDR2 SYGVKD. The length of the CDR3 is 14 residues. CDR3: CAINLDGSNTEAFF. The CDR3, as DNA: TGTGCCATCAACTTGGACGGATCTAACACTGAAGCTTTCTTT.

This clone appeared a single time. V is TRBV4-1 and J is TRBJ1-3, with unresolved D. Germline V gene data show CDR1 as MGHRA and CDR2 as YSYEKL. V was pared by 1 base and J by 2 bases, with 9 bases between. This CDR3 has 15 residues. CDR3 loop: CASSQGRDPGNTIYF. CDR3 coding DNA: TGCGCCAGCAGCCAAGGGAGGGATCCTGGAAACACCATATATTTT.

The V and J genes are TRBV2 and TRBJ1-5, with 7 bases fitting TRBD1. Per the germline V gene, CDR1 is SNHLY and CDR2 is FYNNEI. The CDR3 consists of 14 residues. Trimming at V came to 1 base and at J to 6 bases, leaving 3 bases not matched to a gene. In DNA, the CDR3 is TGTGCCAGCAGTGAAGGCCAGGGGGGTCAGCCCCAGCATTTT. Encoded protein: CASSEGQGGQPQHF.

V and J are TRBV7-2 and TRBJ2-5, with a possible D match to TRBD1 (6 bases). CDR3 length: 14 amino acids. Germline V gene data show CDR1 as SGHTA and CDR2 as FQGNSA. The V gene lost 5 bases and the J gene lost 3 bases, with 13 bases spanning the gap. The CDR3 reads CASSPTGIEETQYF. The CDR3 bases are TGTGCCAGCAGCCCAACAGGGATCGAAGAGACCCAGTACTTC.

The chain carries TRBV7-8 and TRBJ1-6; D is undetermined. The CDR3 spans 15 residues. The germline V and J ends were trimmed by 5 bases and 6 bases, with 14 bases remaining between them. Germline V gives CDR1 SGHVS, CDR2 FQNEAQ. CDR3 sequence reads: CASSPMVSGNSPLHF. The CDR3 region has the DNA TGTGCCAGCAGCCCCATGGTTTCGGGTAATTCACCCCTCCACTTT. Full variable domain (rest looked up from reference TRBV7-8 and TRBJ1-6): GAGVSQSPRYKVAKRGQDVALRCDPISGHVSLFWYQQALGQGPEFLTYFQNEAQLDKSGLPSDRFFAERPEGSVSTLKIQRTQQEDSAVYLCASSPMVSGNSPLHFGNGTRLTVT.

This rearrangement joins TRBV3-1 (or the pseudogene TRBV3-2) to TRBJ2-2, with no clear D. Trimming took off 4 bases at V and 4 bases at J, with 7 bases between the two ends. The germline V gene encodes CDR1 LGHDT and CDR2 YNNKEL (reference sequence). This CDR3 is built from 13 residues. CDR3 sequence: CASSPSLTGELFF. As DNA, the CDR3 is TGTGCCAGCAGCCCCAGCCTCACCGGGGAGCTGTTTTTT.

The V call is TRBV3-1 (or the pseudogene TRBV3-2), the J call TRBJ2-3; D not resolved. Trimming took 4 bases from V and 6 from J, leaving 14 bases between them. In germline, CDR1 is LGHDT, CDR2 YNNKEL (reference sequence). The CDR3 loop spans 14 amino acids. The CDR3 nucleotides are TGTGCCAGCAGCCGCCTGGCGGTACAGGATACGCAGTATTTT. It yields the protein CASSRLAVQDTQYF.

The chain combines TRBV9 with TRBJ1-2; no reliable D call. Trimming took off 3 bases at V and 0 bases at J, with 18 bases between the two ends. This CDR3 comprises 17 residues. CDR1 and CDR2 from the germline V gene are SGDLS and YYNGEE. This chain's CDR3 is CASSEAFGEGPNYGYTF. The CDR3 DNA sequence: TGTGCCAGCAGCGAGGCATTTGGGGAGGGCCCTAACTATGGCTACACCTTC.